A selection of T cell receptor beta chains follows, all from one sample in a study of tumor-infiltrating lymphocytes in primary liver carcinoma. MiXCR was run by TCRdb on the multiplex PCR reads, yielding one entry per CDR3 protein. This table has some 200,000 distinct CDR3 sequences, less than 75% appearing once. Sequences were obtained from peripheral blood. These receptors were collected from a woman in her sixties with primary liver carcinoma and hepatitis B virus infection. CDR3s include the opening cysteine and the closing phenylalanine or tryptophan. D genes are given only for firm matches. Clone size is given for some rows only: seen once, a few or many times, or a class if the clone is expanded.

j_call clone_size v_call d_call cdr3_aa cdr3_nt
TRBJ2-6 . TRBV5-6 . CASSLPRANVLTF TGTGCTAGCAGCTTACCACGGGCCAACGTCCTGACTTTC
TRBJ2-5 few TRBV12-3/TRBV12-4 TRBD1 CASTPMAKGAKQTQYF TGTGCCAGCACCCCGATGGCAAAGGGGGCGAAACAGACCCAGTACTTC
TRBJ2-7 few TRBV28 TRBD2 CVAGGSSEQYF TGTGTCGCGGGGGGGAGTAGCGAGCAGTACTTC
TRBJ1-5 many TRBV6-6 . CASSYSGDNQPQHF TGTGCCAGCAGTTACTCAGGGGACAATCAGCCCCAGCATTTT
TRBJ2-1 many TRBV29-1 . CSSGEPSSSYNEQFF TGCAGCTCCGGGGAGCCTTCAAGCTCCTACAATGAGCAGTTCTTC
TRBJ2-4 . TRBV4-2 TRBD2 CASNQDLGSGRTQYF TGTGCCAGTAACCAAGATTTGGGTAGCGGGAGAACGCAGTACTTC
TRBJ2-1 many TRBV5-5 . CASTEPGQTNEQFF TGTGCCAGCACAGAACCGGGACAAACTAATGAGCAGTTCTTC
TRBJ1-2 few TRBV10-3 . CAISESWGADGYTF TGTGCCATCAGTGAGTCGTGGGGGGCGGATGGCTACACCTTC
TRBJ2-3 . TRBV11-2 TRBD1 CASSLGRQGVATDTQYF TGTGCCAGCAGCTTAGGGAGGCAGGGGGTCGCCACAGATACGCAGTATTTT
TRBJ2-5 . TRBV6-5 . CARSNRAEGTETQYF TGTGCCAGGAGTAACAGGGCTGAGGGGACCGAGACCCAGTACTTC